The T cell receptor beta chain under discussion was sequenced for a study of vaccination and CD4 T cells after COVID-19. Overall study: Convalescent donors totaled six males and four females, including two who were Hispanic. Cellular stimulation was performed using overlapping spike peptides derived from SARS-CoV-2, HCoV-NL63, HCoV-OC43 and HCoV-229E.

Study conclusions and caveats: Among convalescent patients, a median about 84% of reactive clones emerged only after vaccination.

The Oncomine TCR Beta short-read assay generated sequence data from the DNA of cultured CD4+ T cells. A single record per CDR3 protein comes from TCRdb applying MiXCR to the PCR reads. The sample lists tens of thousands of distinct CDR3 sequences; about 64% were seen once. The CDR3 loop spans 13 amino acids. V trimming: 2 bases; J trimming: 4 bases; junction bases outside the gene matches: 1. Germline values: CDR1 LNHDA, CDR2 SQIVND (reference sequence). The sample's treatment: roughly nine-day PBMC culture with coronavirus spike peptide pools or control peptides (ViraFEST assay). Expansion of antigen-specific T cells with peptide pools by ViraFEST preceded sequencing of TCRs. A few counts support this clonotype. Its target is unknown.

The sequenced material came from CD4+ T cells from blood, cultured in vitro. The clonotype originates from a human donor who had recovered from COVID-19. The V gene is TRBV19, the J gene TRBJ2-5; TRBD2 agrees at 7 bases. The CDR3: CASSIIAGETQYF. The DNA for the CDR3 is TGTGCCAGTAGTATAATAGCGGGAGAGACCCAGTACTTC.